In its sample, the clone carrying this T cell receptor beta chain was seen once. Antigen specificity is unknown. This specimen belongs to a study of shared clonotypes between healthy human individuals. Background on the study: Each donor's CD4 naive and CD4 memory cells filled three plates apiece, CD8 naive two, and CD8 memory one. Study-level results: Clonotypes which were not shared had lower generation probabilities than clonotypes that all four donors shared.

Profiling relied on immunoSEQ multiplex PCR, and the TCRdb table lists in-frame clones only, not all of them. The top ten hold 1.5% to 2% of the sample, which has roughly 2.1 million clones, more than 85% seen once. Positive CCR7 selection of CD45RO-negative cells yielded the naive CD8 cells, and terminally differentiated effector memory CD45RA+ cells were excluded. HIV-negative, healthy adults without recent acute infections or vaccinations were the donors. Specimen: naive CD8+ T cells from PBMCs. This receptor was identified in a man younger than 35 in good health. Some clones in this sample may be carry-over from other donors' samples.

The CDR3 protein is CASSFGLAGFGRNQETQYF. CDR3 in DNA: TGTGCCAGCAGCTTTGGACTAGCGGGGTTTGGCCGTAACCAAGAGACCCAGTACTTC. The chain recombines TRBV13 with TRBJ2-5; 12 positions match TRBD2. The ends lost 3 bases at V and 0 bases at J; junction bases unmatched: 11. CDR3 size: 19 residues. Germline CDR1 reads PRHDT; CDR2 reads FYEKMQ (reference sequence).